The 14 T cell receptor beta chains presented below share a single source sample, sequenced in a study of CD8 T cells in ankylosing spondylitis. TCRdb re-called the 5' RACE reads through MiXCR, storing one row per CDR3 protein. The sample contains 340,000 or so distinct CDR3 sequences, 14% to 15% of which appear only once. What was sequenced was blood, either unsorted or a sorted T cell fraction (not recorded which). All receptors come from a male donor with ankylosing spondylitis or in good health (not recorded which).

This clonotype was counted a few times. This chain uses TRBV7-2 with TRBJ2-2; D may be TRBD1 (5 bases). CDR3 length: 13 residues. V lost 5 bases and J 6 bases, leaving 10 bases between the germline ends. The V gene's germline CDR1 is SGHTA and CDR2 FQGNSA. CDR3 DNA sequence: TGTGCCAGCAGCCCAGGGTGGGCCGGGGAGCTGTTTTTT. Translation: CASSPGWAGELFF.

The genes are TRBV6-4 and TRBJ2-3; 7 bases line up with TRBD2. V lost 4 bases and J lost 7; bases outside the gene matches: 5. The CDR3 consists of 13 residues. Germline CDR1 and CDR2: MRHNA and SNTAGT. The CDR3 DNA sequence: TGTGCCAGCAGTGCCAGCGGGGCGAATACGCAGTATTTT. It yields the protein CASSASGANTQYF.

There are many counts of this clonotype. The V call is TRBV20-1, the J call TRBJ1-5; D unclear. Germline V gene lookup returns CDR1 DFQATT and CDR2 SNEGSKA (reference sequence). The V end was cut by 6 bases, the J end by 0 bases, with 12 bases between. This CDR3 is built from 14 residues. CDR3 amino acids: CSAERSGSNQPQHF. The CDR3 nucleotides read TGCAGTGCGGAAAGATCAGGTAGCAATCAGCCCCAGCATTTT.

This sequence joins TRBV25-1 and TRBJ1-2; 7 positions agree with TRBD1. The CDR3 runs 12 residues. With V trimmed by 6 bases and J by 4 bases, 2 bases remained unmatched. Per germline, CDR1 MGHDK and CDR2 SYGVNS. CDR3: CASSGTVYGYTF. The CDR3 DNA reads TGTGCCAGCAGCGGGACAGTCTATGGCTACACCTTC.

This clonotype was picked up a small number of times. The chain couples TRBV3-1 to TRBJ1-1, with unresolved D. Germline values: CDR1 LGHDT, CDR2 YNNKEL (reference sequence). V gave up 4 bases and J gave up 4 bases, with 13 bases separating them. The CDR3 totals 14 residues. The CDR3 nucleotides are TGTGCCAGCAGCCGATTAGATGAGGGCACTGAAGCTTTCTTT. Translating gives CASSRLDEGTEAFF.

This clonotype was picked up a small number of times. CDR3 sequence (DNA): TGTGCCAGCAGTAGGGGGCATGGAAATAGCAATCAGCCCCAGCATTTT. Protein product: CASSRGHGNSNQPQHF. The rearrangement links TRBV6-1 to TRBJ1-5, with 7 bases lining up with TRBD1. Germline CDR1 and CDR2: MNHNS and SASEGT. The CDR3 loop spans 16 amino acids. With V trimmed by 5 bases and J by 0 bases, 7 bases remained unmatched.

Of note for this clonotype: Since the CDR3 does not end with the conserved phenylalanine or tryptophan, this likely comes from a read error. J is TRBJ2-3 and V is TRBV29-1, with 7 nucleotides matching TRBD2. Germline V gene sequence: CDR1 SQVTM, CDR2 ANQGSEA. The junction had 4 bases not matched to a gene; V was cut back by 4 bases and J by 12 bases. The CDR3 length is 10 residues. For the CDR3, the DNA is TGCAGCGTTGTTACTAGCGCCCAGTATTCT. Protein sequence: CSVVTSAQYS.

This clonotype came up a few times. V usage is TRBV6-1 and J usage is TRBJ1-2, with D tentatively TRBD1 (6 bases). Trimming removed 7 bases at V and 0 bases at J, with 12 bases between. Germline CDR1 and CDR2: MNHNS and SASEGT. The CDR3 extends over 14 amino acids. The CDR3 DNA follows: TGTGCCAGCACTCAGGACAGATCTAACTATGGCTACACCTTC. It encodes CASTQDRSNYGYTF.

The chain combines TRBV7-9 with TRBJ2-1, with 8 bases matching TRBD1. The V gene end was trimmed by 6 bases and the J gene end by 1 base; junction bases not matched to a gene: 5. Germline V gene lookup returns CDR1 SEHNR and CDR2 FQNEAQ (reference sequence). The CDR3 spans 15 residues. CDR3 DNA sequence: TGTGCCAGCAGTCTCCGACAGGGGTCCTACAATGAGCAGTTCTTC. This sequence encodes CASSLRQGSYNEQFF.

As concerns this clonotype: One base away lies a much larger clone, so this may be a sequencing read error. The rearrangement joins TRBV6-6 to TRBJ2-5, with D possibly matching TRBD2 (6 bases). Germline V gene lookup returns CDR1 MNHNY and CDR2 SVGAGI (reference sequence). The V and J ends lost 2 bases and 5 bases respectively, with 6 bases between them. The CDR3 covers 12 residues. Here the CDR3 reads CASSYAGETQYF. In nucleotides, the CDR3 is TGTGCCAGCAGTTACGCGGGGGAGACCCAGTACTTC.

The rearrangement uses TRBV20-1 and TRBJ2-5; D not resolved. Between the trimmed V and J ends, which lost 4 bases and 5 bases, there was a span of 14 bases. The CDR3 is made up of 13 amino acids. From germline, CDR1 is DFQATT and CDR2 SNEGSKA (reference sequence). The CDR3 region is CSANHPPLETQYF. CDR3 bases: TGCAGTGCTAATCACCCCCCTCTGGAGACCCAGTACTTC.

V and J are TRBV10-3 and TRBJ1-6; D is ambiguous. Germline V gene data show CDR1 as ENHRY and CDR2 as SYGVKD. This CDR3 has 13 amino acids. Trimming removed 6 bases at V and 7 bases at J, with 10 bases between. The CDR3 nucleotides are TGTGCCATCAGGATACTCGAGAATTCACCCCTCCACTTT. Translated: CAIRILENSPLHF.

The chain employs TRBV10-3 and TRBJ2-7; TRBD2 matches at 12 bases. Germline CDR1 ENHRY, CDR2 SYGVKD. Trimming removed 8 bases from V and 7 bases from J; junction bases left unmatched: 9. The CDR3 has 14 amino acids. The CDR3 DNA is TGTGCCATCGGATTACTAGCGGGAGGAAAAGAGCAGTACTTC. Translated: CAIGLLAGGKEQYF.

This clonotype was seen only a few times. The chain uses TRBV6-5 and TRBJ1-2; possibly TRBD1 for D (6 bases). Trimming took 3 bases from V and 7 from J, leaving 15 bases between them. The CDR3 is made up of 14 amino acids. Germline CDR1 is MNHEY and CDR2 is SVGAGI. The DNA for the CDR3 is TGTGCCAGCAGTTATTCAGGGGATTCCCCTGGCTACACCTTC. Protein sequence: CASSYSGDSPGYTF.